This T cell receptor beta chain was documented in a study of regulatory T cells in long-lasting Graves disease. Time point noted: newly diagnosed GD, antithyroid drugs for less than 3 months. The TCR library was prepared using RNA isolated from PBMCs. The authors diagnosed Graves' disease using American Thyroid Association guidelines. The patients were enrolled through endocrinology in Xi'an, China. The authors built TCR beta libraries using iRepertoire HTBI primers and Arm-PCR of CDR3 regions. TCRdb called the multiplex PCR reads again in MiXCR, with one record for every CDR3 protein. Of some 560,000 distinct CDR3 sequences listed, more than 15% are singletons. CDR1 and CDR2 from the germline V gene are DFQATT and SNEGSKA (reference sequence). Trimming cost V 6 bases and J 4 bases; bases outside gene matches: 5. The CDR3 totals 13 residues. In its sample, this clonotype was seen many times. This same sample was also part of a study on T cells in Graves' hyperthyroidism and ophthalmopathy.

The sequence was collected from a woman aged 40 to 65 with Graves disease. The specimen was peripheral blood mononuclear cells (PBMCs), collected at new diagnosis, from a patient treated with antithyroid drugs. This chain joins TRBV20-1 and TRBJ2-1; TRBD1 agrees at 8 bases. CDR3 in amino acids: CSAQTGAYNEQFF. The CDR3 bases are TGCAGTGCCCAGACAGGGGCGTACAATGAGCAGTTCTTC.